This is a list of T cell receptor beta chains from one sample in a study of T cells in Graves' hyperthyroidism and ophthalmopathy. TCRdb fed the multiplex PCR reads into MiXCR, producing one record per CDR3 protein. The table records 500,000 to 750,000 distinct CDR3 sequences, about a sixth of them present only once. What was sequenced was blood. Receptors were obtained from a woman aged 30 to 39 with Graves' hyperthyroidism. The CDR3 runs from the conserved cysteine through the conserved F or W. Fields, in order: V gene, J gene, D gene, clone size, CDR3 DNA, CDR3 protein. A D gene is named only where the DNA matches it firmly. Rows give clone size only sometimes, using once, few, many, or a class for an expanded clone.

V: TRBV27; J: TRBJ2-1; D: TRBD2; size: NA; DNA: TGTGCCAGCCTACCCAGCGGGAAATACAATGAGCAGTTCTTC; CDR3: CASLPSGKYNEQFF
V: TRBV27; J: TRBJ2-3; D: NA; size: many; DNA: TGTGCCAGCAGTTTATCGGTGGGGAAGCGCACAGATACGCAGTATTTT; CDR3: CASSLSVGKRTDTQYF
V: TRBV12-3/TRBV12-4; J: TRBJ2-5; D: TRBD2; size: many; DNA: TGTGCCACCGCGACCCTAGCGGGAGGGGGAGAGACCCAGTACTTC; CDR3: CATATLAGGGETQYF
V: TRBV7-9; J: TRBJ2-7; D: TRBD1; size: many; DNA: TGTGCCAGCAGCTTAGCGCGCTCCGGGACAGGAGTCTACGAGCAGTACTTC; CDR3: CASSLARSGTGVYEQYF
V: TRBV9; J: TRBJ2-3; D: NA; size: few; DNA: TGTGCCAGCAGCGTAGCCCCTGGGGGGCTAACAGATACGCAGTATTTT; CDR3: CASSVAPGGLTDTQYF
V: TRBV3-1; J: TRBJ2-1; D: NA; size: many; DNA: TGTGCCAGCAGCCTTTTGGGGGGGCACGAGCAGTTCTTC; CDR3: CASSLLGGHEQFF
V: TRBV4-2; J: TRBJ1-2; D: NA; size: NA; DNA: TGTGCCAGCAGCCAAGATGCAGGTTTAGTGTATGGCTACACCTTC; CDR3: CASSQDAGLVYGYTF
V: TRBV9; J: TRBJ1-4; D: TRBD1; size: few; DNA: TGTGCCAGCAGCGCGGACAGGGGAGGGGAAAAACTGTTTTTT; CDR3: CASSADRGGEKLFF
V: TRBV19; J: TRBJ2-7; D: NA; size: NA; DNA: TGTGCCAGTAGTACGGGTCGGAACCGGCAGCAGTACTTC; CDR3: CASSTGRNRQQYF
V: TRBV5-4; J: TRBJ2-3; D: NA; size: NA; DNA: TGTGCCAGCACCCCTCCGGGACATATCACAGATACGCAGTATTTT; CDR3: CASTPPGHITDTQYF
V: TRBV20-1; J: TRBJ2-5; D: TRBD2; size: few; DNA: TGCAGTGCTAGAAGGTTTGGCGGGAGGGCGCAAGAGACCCAGTACTTC; CDR3: CSARRFGGRAQETQYF
V: TRBV19; J: TRBJ2-6; D: NA; size: NA; DNA: TGTGCCAGTAGTAAGGACGGAGCTGGGGCCAACGTCCTGACTTTC; CDR3: CASSKDGAGANVLTF
V: TRBV6-5; J: TRBJ2-5; D: NA; size: few; DNA: TGTGCCAGCAGTTACTGGGAACAAGAGACCCAGTACTTC; CDR3: CASSYWEQETQYF
V: TRBV6-1; J: TRBJ2-7; D: TRBD2; size: many; DNA: TGTGCCATCCTGCTAGCGGGAGTAGGCGAGCAGTACTTC; CDR3: CAILLAGVGEQYF
V: TRBV27; J: TRBJ2-7; D: NA; size: many; DNA: TGTGCCAGCAGCCCGCCGGCTCGATACGAGCAGTACTTC; CDR3: CASSPPARYEQYF
V: TRBV25-1; J: TRBJ1-1; D: TRBD1; size: NA; DNA: TGTGCCAGCAGTGCAGACCCGGGACAGGGGAACACTGAAGCTTTCTTT; CDR3: CASSADPGQGNTEAFF
V: TRBV5-6; J: TRBJ2-7; D: TRBD2; size: NA; DNA: TGTGCCAGCAGCCCGAGACCGGGACGGGCGGGAGCCTACGAGCAGTACTTC; CDR3: CASSPRPGRAGAYEQYF
V: TRBV5-1; J: TRBJ1-6; D: NA; size: many; DNA: TGCGCCAGCAGTCCGGAGGGCAGGGCGAATTCACCCCTCCACTTT; CDR3: CASSPEGRANSPLHF
V: TRBV4-1; J: TRBJ2-1; D: NA; size: few; DNA: TGCGCCAGCAGCCATAGCACGACTAGTTACAATGAGCAGTTCTTC; CDR3: CASSHSTTSYNEQFF
V: TRBV5-5; J: TRBJ2-6; D: NA; size: NA; DNA: TGTGCCAGCAGCCTCACCGGGACGTCGACAGAGGGGGCCAACGTCCTGACTTTC; CDR3: CASSLTGTSTEGANVLTF
V: TRBV7-8; J: TRBJ2-7; D: TRBD2; size: few; DNA: TGTGCCAGCAGCTTAGCAGTACCGTCGGGACTAGTTTTTTACGAGCAGTACTTC; CDR3: CASSLAVPSGLVFYEQYF
V: TRBV2; J: TRBJ2-3; D: NA; size: many; DNA: TGTGCCAGCAGGCGCTCGGTCCTCACAGATACGCAGTATTTT; CDR3: CASRRSVLTDTQYF
V: TRBV6-1; J: TRBJ1-1; D: NA; size: many; DNA: TGTGCCAGCAGTCCTCCCAGGGTACAGGCCTCGAGGACTGAAGCTTTCTTT; CDR3: CASSPPRVQASRTEAFF
V: TRBV10-1; J: TRBJ2-1; D: NA; size: NA; DNA: TGCGCCAGCCATCCTGTGGGAAATGAGCAGTTCTTC; CDR3: CASHPVGNEQFF
V: TRBV29-1; J: TRBJ1-2; D: NA; size: many; DNA: TGCAGCGTCTACACCCCCCCAGGACTCTATGGCTACACCTTC; CDR3: CSVYTPPGLYGYTF
V: TRBV13; J: TRBJ2-1; D: NA; size: few; DNA: TGTGCCAGCAGCTTAGGTCTTCGGGGTGAGCAGTTCTTC; CDR3: CASSLGLRGEQFF
V: TRBV28; J: TRBJ1-5; D: NA; size: NA; DNA: TGTGCCAGCAGCTATGAGGAGCCCCAGCATTTT; CDR3: CASSYEEPQHF
V: TRBV20-1; J: TRBJ2-7; D: NA; size: many; DNA: TGCAGTGCCGGGACTTCCCCATCCTACGAGCAGTACTTC; CDR3: CSAGTSPSYEQYF
V: TRBV18; J: TRBJ1-1; D: TRBD1; size: NA; DNA: TGTGCCAGCTCCCATGACAGGGGGCCCGTCACTGAAGCTTTCTTT; CDR3: CASSHDRGPVTEAFF
V: TRBV24-1; J: TRBJ2-1; D: NA; size: many; DNA: TGTGCCACCAGGGGAACAAGCGACAATGAGCAGTTCTTC; CDR3: CATRGTSDNEQFF
V: TRBV29-1; J: TRBJ2-3; D: TRBD2; size: many; DNA: TGCAGCGTGGGGACTAGCGGTCGCACAGATACGCAGTATTTT; CDR3: CSVGTSGRTDTQYF
V: TRBV9; J: TRBJ1-1; D: TRBD1; size: few; DNA: TGTGCCAGCAGCGTCGACAGGGGGAGGACTGAAGCTTTCTTT; CDR3: CASSVDRGRTEAFF
V: TRBV5-6; J: TRBJ2-7; D: NA; size: NA; DNA: TGTGCCAGCAGTTCGCCGAGGTTTGGTTCCTACGAGCAGTACTTC; CDR3: CASSSPRFGSYEQYF
V: TRBV19; J: TRBJ2-5; D: TRBD1; size: NA; DNA: TGTGCCAGTAGAGATGGGACAGGGGGCGGAAAAGAGACCCAGTACTTC; CDR3: CASRDGTGGGKETQYF
V: TRBV20-1; J: TRBJ1-6; D: NA; size: NA; DNA: TGCAGTGCTGGGGACTATTATAATTCACCCCTCCACTTT; CDR3: CSAGDYYNSPLHF
V: TRBV6-1; J: TRBJ2-3; D: NA; size: NA; DNA: TGTGCCAGCAGTCCCGGCGAGGGCTGGGATACGCAGTATTTT; CDR3: CASSPGEGWDTQYF
V: TRBV7-9; J: TRBJ2-1; D: NA; size: NA; DNA: TGTGCCAGCAGCTTACCGTCAGGGTGGCCGTTCGACAATGAGCAGTTCTTC; CDR3: CASSLPSGWPFDNEQFF
V: TRBV20-1; J: TRBJ2-1; D: TRBD2; size: NA; DNA: TGCAGTGCTAGAGACCCTAGCGGGAGCGGTGAGCAGTTCTTC; CDR3: CSARDPSGSGEQFF
V: TRBV6-5; J: TRBJ2-1; D: NA; size: many; DNA: TGTGCCAGCAGTTACTCGATATGGCGGGACTACAATGAGCAGTTCTTC; CDR3: CASSYSIWRDYNEQFF
V: TRBV12-3/TRBV12-4; J: TRBJ1-1; D: TRBD1; size: many; DNA: TGTGCCAGCAGCCCGAAAAACAGGGGGAACACTGAAGCTTTCTTT; CDR3: CASSPKNRGNTEAFF
V: TRBV5-1; J: TRBJ2-1; D: NA; size: NA; DNA: TGCGCCAGCAGCTTTACGGGGAATAGCGACTACAATGAGCAGTTCTTC; CDR3: CASSFTGNSDYNEQFF
V: TRBV9; J: TRBJ2-7; D: TRBD2; size: NA; DNA: TGTGCCAGCAGCGTAGGCCTAGCGGGAGGGTCTAGCGAGCAGTACTTC; CDR3: CASSVGLAGGSSEQYF
V: TRBV4-1; J: TRBJ2-7; D: NA; size: many; DNA: TGCGCCAGCAGCCAAGGCCGACCGGGGGTATACGAGCAGTACTTC; CDR3: CASSQGRPGVYEQYF
V: TRBV19; J: TRBJ2-3; D: TRBD2; size: NA; DNA: TGTGCCAGTAGTATTCAGGCCAGCGGGAGGCAGACAGATACGCAGTATTTT; CDR3: CASSIQASGRQTDTQYF
V: TRBV7-2; J: TRBJ2-1; D: TRBD2; size: many; DNA: TGTGCCAGCAGCTTAGCTAGCGGGGGGGGGTACAATGAGCAGTTCTTC; CDR3: CASSLASGGGYNEQFF
V: TRBV3-1; J: TRBJ1-1; D: NA; size: many; DNA: TGTGCCAGCAGCCAAGTGGGCGGCGGTACTGAAGCTTTCTTT; CDR3: CASSQVGGGTEAFF
V: TRBV6-1; J: TRBJ1-1; D: NA; size: many; DNA: TGTGCCAGCAGTGAAGGCGTGAACACTGAAGCTTTCTTT; CDR3: CASSEGVNTEAFF
V: TRBV7-9; J: TRBJ2-2; D: TRBD2; size: few; DNA: TGTGCCAGCAGCACAACTAGCGGGAATAACACCGGGGAGCTGTTTTTT; CDR3: CASSTTSGNNTGELFF
V: TRBV18; J: TRBJ2-2; D: NA; size: NA; DNA: TGTGCCAGCTCACCAGATTCGGACAGGAACACCGGGGAGCTGTTTTTT; CDR3: CASSPDSDRNTGELFF
V: TRBV6-1; J: TRBJ2-7; D: NA; size: many; DNA: TGTGCCAGCAGAGTTGGGAGTCCGGCCGGCTACGAGCAGTACTTC; CDR3: CASRVGSPAGYEQYF
V: TRBV4-1; J: TRBJ2-7; D: NA; size: many; DNA: TGCGCCAGCAGCCAAGGGTCGGCGGGGAGCTCCTACGAGCAGTACTTC; CDR3: CASSQGSAGSSYEQYF
V: TRBV7-9; J: TRBJ2-1; D: NA; size: once; DNA: TGTGCCAGCAGCTTAGGGGCGGGACAGTACAATGAGCAGTTCTTC; CDR3: CASSLGAGQYNEQFF
V: TRBV9; J: TRBJ1-4; D: NA; size: many; DNA: TGTGCCAGCAGCGTATTCACCGGGGGGACTAATGAAAAACTGTTTTTT; CDR3: CASSVFTGGTNEKLFF
V: TRBV6-5; J: TRBJ2-7; D: TRBD1; size: many; DNA: TGTGCCAGCAGTTACGGCAGGGACAGGGAAACCTACGAGCAGTACTTC; CDR3: CASSYGRDRETYEQYF
V: TRBV5-1; J: TRBJ1-1; D: NA; size: many; DNA: TGCGCCAGCAGCTTGGAGACGAACACTGAAGCTTTCTTT; CDR3: CASSLETNTEAFF
V: TRBV20-1; J: TRBJ2-7; D: NA; size: many; DNA: TGCAGTGCCCACGGAGAGGGGAACCGGAACGAGCAGTACTTC; CDR3: CSAHGEGNRNEQYF
V: TRBV18; J: TRBJ2-1; D: TRBD2; size: many; DNA: TGTGCCAGCTCACCAAAACTAGCGGGAGGTCAGGAGCAGTTCTTC; CDR3: CASSPKLAGGQEQFF
V: TRBV4-1; J: TRBJ2-7; D: TRBD2; size: few; DNA: TGCGCCAGCAGCCCCGCTAGCGGGAGTTCCTACGAGCAGTACTTC; CDR3: CASSPASGSSYEQYF